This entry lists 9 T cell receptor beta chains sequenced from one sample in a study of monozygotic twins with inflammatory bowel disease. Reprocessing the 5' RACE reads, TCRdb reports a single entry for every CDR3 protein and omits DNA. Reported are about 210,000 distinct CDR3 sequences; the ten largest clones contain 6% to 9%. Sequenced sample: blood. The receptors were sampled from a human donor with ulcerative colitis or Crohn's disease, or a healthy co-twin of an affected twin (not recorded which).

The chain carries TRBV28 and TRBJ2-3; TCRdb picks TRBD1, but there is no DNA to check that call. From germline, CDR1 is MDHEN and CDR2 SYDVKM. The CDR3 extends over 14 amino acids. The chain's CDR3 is CASTSGEFTDTQYF.

CDR3: CASGTGGYEQYF. The chain recombines TRBV2 with TRBJ2-7; TCRdb returns TRBD1, unconfirmable since there is no DNA. Germline values: CDR1 SNHLY, CDR2 FYNNEI. There are 12 residues in the CDR3.

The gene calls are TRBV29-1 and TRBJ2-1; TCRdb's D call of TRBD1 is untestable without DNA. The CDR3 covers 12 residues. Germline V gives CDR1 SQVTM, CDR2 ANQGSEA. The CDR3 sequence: CSVDRGYNEQFF.

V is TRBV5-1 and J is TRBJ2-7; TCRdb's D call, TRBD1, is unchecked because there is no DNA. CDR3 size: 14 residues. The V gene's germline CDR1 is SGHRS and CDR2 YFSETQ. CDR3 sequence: CASSADSGGYEQYF. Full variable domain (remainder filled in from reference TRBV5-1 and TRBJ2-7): KAGVTQTPRYLIKTRGQQVTLSCSPISGHRSVSWYQQTPGQGLQFLFEYFSETQRNKGNFPGRFSGRQFSNSRSEMNVSTLELGDSALYLCASSADSGGYEQYFGPGTRLTVT.

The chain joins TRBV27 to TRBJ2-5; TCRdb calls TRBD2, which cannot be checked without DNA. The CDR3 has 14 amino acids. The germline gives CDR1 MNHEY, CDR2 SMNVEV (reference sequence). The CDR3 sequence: CASRRDSPLGTQYF.

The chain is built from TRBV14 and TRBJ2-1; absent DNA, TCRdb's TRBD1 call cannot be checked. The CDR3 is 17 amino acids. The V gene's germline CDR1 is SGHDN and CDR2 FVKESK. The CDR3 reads CASSQSGDRGSYNEQFF.

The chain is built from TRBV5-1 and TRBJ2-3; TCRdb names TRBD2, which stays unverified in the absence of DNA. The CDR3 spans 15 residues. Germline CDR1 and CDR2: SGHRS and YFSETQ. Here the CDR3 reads CASFPGTSGTDTQYF.

Here the CDR3 reads CASSSGTHNEKLFF. The chain recombines TRBV28 with TRBJ1-4; TCRdb lists TRBD1, though no DNA is available to test this call. CDR1 and CDR2 (germline): MDHEN, SYDVKM. The CDR3 loop spans 14 amino acids.

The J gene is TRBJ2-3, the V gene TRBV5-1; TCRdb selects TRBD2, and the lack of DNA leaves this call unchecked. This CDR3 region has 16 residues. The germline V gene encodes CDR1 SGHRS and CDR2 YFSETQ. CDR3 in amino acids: CASSLDGTSGGDTQYF.